The subject of this entry is one TCR beta chain. The record originates from a study of T cells expressing NK-cell markers. The CDR3 totals 14 residues. Germline V gene sequence: CDR1 MNHEY, CDR2 SMNVEV (reference sequence). TCRdb reprocessed the 5' RACE reads, with one entry per CDR3 protein and no DNA. Recorded for this sample: roughly 450,000 distinct CDR3 sequences. The sequence was collected from a woman between 45 and 60 years old in good health. The chain couples TRBV27 to TRBJ2-3; the TCRdb D gene call, TRBD1, has no DNA to confirm it. Sequenced material: blood T cells: a sorted CD56 or NKG2C T cell subset, CD4+ or CD8+ T cells, or bulk PBMC T cells (not recorded which). The CDR3 loop reads CASSFPGETDTQYF.